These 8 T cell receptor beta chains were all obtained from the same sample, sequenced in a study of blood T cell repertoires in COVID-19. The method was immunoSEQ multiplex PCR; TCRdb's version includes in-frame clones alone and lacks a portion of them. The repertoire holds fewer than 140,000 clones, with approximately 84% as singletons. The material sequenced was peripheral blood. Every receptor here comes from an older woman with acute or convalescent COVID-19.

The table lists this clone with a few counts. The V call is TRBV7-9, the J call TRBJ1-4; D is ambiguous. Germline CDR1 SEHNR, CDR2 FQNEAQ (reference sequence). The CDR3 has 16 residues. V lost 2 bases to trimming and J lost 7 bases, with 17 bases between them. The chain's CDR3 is CASSLTRVNFGEKLFF. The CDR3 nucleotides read TGTGCCAGCAGCTTAACTCGGGTAAACTTCGGTGAAAAACTGTTTTTT.

The CDR3 sequence is CAISESEGTDTQYF. CDR3 coding DNA: TGTGCCATCAGTGAGTCCGAGGGTACGGATACGCAGTATTTT. V is TRBV10-3 and J is TRBJ2-3; TRBD2 is a possible D gene (5 bases). The CDR3 extends over 14 amino acids. V lost 0 bases, J lost 6 bases, and 10 bases lay in between. Germline CDR1 ENHRY, CDR2 SYGVKD.

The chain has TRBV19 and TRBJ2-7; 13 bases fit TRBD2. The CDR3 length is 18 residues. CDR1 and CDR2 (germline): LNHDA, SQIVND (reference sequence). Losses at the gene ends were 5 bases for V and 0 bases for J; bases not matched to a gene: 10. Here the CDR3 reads CASSLRALAGGTSYEQYF. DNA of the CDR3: TGTGCCAGTAGTCTGCGTGCACTAGCGGGAGGGACCTCCTACGAGCAGTACTTC.

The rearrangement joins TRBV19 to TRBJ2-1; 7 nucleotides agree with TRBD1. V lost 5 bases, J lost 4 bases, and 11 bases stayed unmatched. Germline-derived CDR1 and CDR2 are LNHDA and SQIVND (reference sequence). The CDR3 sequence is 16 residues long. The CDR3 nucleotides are TGTGCCAGTAGTTTAGGGAGACAGGGTGGATACAATGAGCAGTTCTTC. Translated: CASSLGRQGGYNEQFF.

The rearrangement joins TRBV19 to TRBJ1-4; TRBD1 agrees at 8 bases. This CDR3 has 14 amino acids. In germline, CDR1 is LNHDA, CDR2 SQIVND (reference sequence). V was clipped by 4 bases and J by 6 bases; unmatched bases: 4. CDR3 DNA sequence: TGTGCCAGTAGTACGACAGGGGAACATGAAAAACTGTTTTTT. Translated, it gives CASSTTGEHEKLFF.

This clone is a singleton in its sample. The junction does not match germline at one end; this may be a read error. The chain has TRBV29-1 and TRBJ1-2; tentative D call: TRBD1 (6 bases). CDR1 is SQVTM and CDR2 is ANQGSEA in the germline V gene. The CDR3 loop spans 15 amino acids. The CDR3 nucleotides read TGCAGCGTGGAAGACGGGGGCGCGGGGGACTATGGCTACACCTTC. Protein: CSVEDGGAGDYGYTF.

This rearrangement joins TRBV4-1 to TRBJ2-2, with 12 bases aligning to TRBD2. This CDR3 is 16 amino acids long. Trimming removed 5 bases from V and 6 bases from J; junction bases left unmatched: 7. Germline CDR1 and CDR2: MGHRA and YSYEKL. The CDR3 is CASSTLAGGSSGELFF. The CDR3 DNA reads TGCGCCAGCAGCACCCTAGCGGGAGGGTCTTCCGGGGAGCTGTTTTTT.

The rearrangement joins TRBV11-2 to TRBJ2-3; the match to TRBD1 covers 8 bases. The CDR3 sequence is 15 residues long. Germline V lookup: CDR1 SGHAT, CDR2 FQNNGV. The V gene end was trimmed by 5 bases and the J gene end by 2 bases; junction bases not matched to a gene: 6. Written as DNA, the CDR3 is TGTGCCAGCAGCGAACAGGGGGTTTACACAGATACGCAGTATTTT. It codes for CASSEQGVYTDTQYF.